One and the same sample provided the 21 T cell receptor beta chains below, sequenced in a study of shared clonotypes between healthy human individuals. Measured with immunoSEQ multiplex PCR; TCRdb has only the in-frame clones, and not every one. The table includes about 470,000 clones, about 76% detected once. The sequenced material came from PBMCs. The receptors derive from a woman between 40 and 55 years old in good health. Some clones in this sample may be carry-over from other donors' samples.

The gene calls are TRBV7-6 and TRBJ2-6; TRBD1 or TRBD2 may be the D gene (7 bases each). V lost 1 base, J lost 0 bases, and 10 bases lay in between. There are 17 residues in the CDR3. Per the germline V gene, CDR1 is SGHVS and CDR2 is FNYEAQ. CDR3 nucleotides: TGTGCCAGCAGCTTAGTCAGGGGGGGCTCTGGGGCCAACGTCCTGACTTTC. This codes for CASSLVRGGSGANVLTF.

The chain uses TRBV10-3 and TRBJ1-6; no clear D gene. V was cut by 7 bases and J by 8 bases, with 12 bases left in between. CDR3 length equals 13 residues. Per germline, CDR1 ENHRY and CDR2 SYGVKD. The DNA of the CDR3 is TGTGCCATCACTCCCCGGGTGGATTCACCCCTCCACTTT. It translates to CAITPRVDSPLHF.

The V call is TRBV18, the J call TRBJ1-1; D uncertain. Germline CDR1 reads KGHSH; CDR2 reads LQKENI. V was shortened by 3 bases and J by 0 bases, with 14 bases between the two germline ends. This CDR3 region has 16 residues. CDR3 nucleotides: TGTGCCAGCTCACCGCTACAGTTGGAAATGAACACTGAAGCTTTCTTT. Encoded protein: CASSPLQLEMNTEAFF.

The gene calls are TRBV6-4 and TRBJ2-2, with 10 bases that match TRBD2. The CDR3 spans 16 residues. V shed 3 bases, J shed 3 bases, and the junction held 4 bases outside the gene matches. The germline V gene has CDR1 MRHNA and CDR2 SNTAGT. The CDR3 loop reads CASSEASGRDTGELFF. The CDR3 DNA reads TGTGCCAGCAGTGAAGCTAGCGGGAGAGACACCGGGGAGCTGTTTTTT.

This CDR3 is CASTPRSSGFYNEQFF. Written as DNA, the CDR3 is TGTGCCAGCACCCCTCGGTCTAGCGGGTTTTACAATGAGCAGTTCTTC. J is TRBJ2-1 and V is TRBV27; TRBD2 matches at 8 bases. This CDR3 is 16 amino acids long. Germline V gives CDR1 MNHEY, CDR2 SMNVEV (reference sequence). The trim removed 7 bases at V and 4 bases at J, leaving 12 bases unmatched.

V is TRBV29-1 and J is TRBJ2-7; TRBD1 agrees at 10 bases. This CDR3 contains 13 residues. Germline trimming cut 7 bases from V and 5 bases from J; bases unmatched to any gene: 8. Germline V lookup: CDR1 SQVTM, CDR2 ANQGSEA. CDR3 sequence (DNA): TGCAGCGCCGTAGGACAGGGGGAAAACGAGCAGTACTTC. Translating gives CSAVGQGENEQYF.

This chain uses TRBV5-6 with TRBJ1-3, with D possibly matching TRBD1 (6 bases). This CDR3 has 14 amino acids. Per germline, CDR1 SGHDT and CDR2 YYEEEE. V shed 6 bases and J shed 4 bases, with 14 bases lying between them. The CDR3 coding sequence is TGTGCCAGCATGCACAGGGATCCGGGAAACACCATATATTTT. It specifies CASMHRDPGNTIYF.

On this clone: Within the sample, other DNA sequences also encode this same CDR3. CDR3 coding DNA: TGCGCCAGCAGCTTGGGGGGGAGTGGAAACACCATATATTTT. Protein product: CASSLGGSGNTIYF. The rearrangement links TRBV5-1 to TRBJ1-3; possibly TRBD1 for D (5 bases). Germline loops: CDR1 SGHRS, CDR2 YFSETQ. This CDR3 is built from 14 residues. V gave up 0 bases and J gave up 3 bases, with 7 bases separating them.

J is TRBJ2-5 and V is TRBV4-1; maybe TRBD2 (6 bases). This CDR3 comprises 14 residues. Germline CDR1 and CDR2: MGHRA and YSYEKL. Trimming stripped 3 bases from V and 5 bases from J, with 13 bases between. CDR3 in amino acids: CASSQGGTVETQYF. In DNA, the CDR3 is TGCGCCAGCAGCCAGGGCGGGACCGTTGAGACCCAGTACTTC.

On this clone: Additional DNA sequences in this sample encode the identical CDR3. The rearrangement uses TRBV5-6 and TRBJ2-6, with D unresolved. From germline, CDR1 is SGHDT and CDR2 YYEEEE. The CDR3 extends over 15 amino acids. V lost 0 bases to trimming and J lost 1 base, with 5 bases between them. The CDR3 region is CASSLGVSGANVLTF. The CDR3 bases are TGTGCCAGCAGCTTGGGGGTATCTGGGGCCAACGTCCTGACTTTC.

The CDR3 DNA is TGTGCCAGCAGCGGAGGACAGGTACGCACAGATACGCAGTATTTT. This encodes CASSGGQVRTDTQYF. J is TRBJ2-3 and V is TRBV5-4; 7 nucleotides match TRBD1. The V gene's germline CDR1 is SGHNT and CDR2 YYREEE (reference sequence). The CDR3 is 15 residues long. Trimming cost V 4 bases and J 1 base; bases outside gene matches: 6. The full variable domain, completed using reference TRBV5-4 and TRBJ2-3, is ETGVTQSPTHLIKTRGQQVTLRCSSQSGHNTVSWYQQALGQGPQFIFQYYREEENGRGNFPPRFSGLQFPNYSSELNVNALELDDSALYLCASSGGQVRTDTQYFGPGTRLTVL.

The chain links TRBV9 to TRBJ2-7, with 7 nucleotides matching TRBD2. Germline assignment: CDR1 SGDLS and CDR2 YYNGEE. The CDR3 consists of 15 residues. With V trimmed by 3 bases and J by 4 bases, 10 bases remained unmatched. CDR3 sequence: CASSEWRTRKYEQYF. The CDR3 coding sequence is TGTGCCAGCAGCGAGTGGAGGACTAGGAAGTACGAGCAGTACTTC.

The gene calls are TRBV10-1 and TRBJ2-1; D unclear. The CDR3 is 14 amino acids. Trimming pared 10 bases from V and 7 bases from J, leaving 20 bases between. The germline V gene encodes CDR1 WNHNN and CDR2 SYGVQD (reference sequence). The CDR3 sequence is CANSLRSRRNEQFF. CDR3 DNA sequence: TGCGCCAACAGCCTTAGATCTCGTCGGAATGAGCAGTTCTTC.

The V and J genes are TRBV4-2 and TRBJ2-1, with 12 bases fitting TRBD2. The germline V gene encodes CDR1 LGHNA and CDR2 YNFKEQ. J was trimmed by 2 bases and V by 4 bases; bases with no gene match: 6. The CDR3 is 17 residues long. CDR3 in amino acids: CASSPTGLAGPYNEQFF. CDR3 sequence (DNA): TGTGCCAGCAGCCCCACAGGACTAGCGGGGCCCTACAATGAGCAGTTCTTC.

J is TRBJ2-7 and V is TRBV6-5; no reliable D call. CDR3 size: 12 residues. Germline V lookup: CDR1 MNHEY, CDR2 SVGAGI. V dropped 8 bases and J dropped 0 bases, with 8 bases sitting between them. The CDR3 loop reads CASGSSSYEQYF. The DNA for the CDR3 is TGTGCCAGCGGCTCCTCCTCCTACGAGCAGTACTTC.

Written as DNA, the CDR3 is TGTGCCAGCAGTGAGGGGGGGCGGCCGTGGGAGTACTTC. Protein: CASSEGGRPWEYF. This chain uses TRBV2 with TRBJ2-7, with D possibly matching TRBD2 (7 bases). V dropped 3 bases and J dropped 11 bases, with 17 bases sitting between them. The CDR3 runs 13 residues. CDR1 SNHLY and CDR2 FYNNEI come from the germline V gene.

The J gene is TRBJ2-1, the V gene TRBV7-3; 9 bases agree with TRBD2. The CDR3 length is 15 residues. V trimming: 5 bases; J trimming: 9 bases; junction bases outside the gene matches: 11. From germline, CDR1 is SGHTA and CDR2 FQGTGA. The DNA for the CDR3 is TGTGCCAGCAGCCTCTCGACTAGCGGAGAGGGTGAGCAGTTCTTC. Its protein product is CASSLSTSGEGEQFF.

The V call is TRBV7-9, the J call TRBJ2-4; 11 bases map to TRBD2. Germline V gives CDR1 SEHNR, CDR2 FQNEAQ (reference sequence). The ends lost 5 bases at V and 0 bases at J; junction bases unmatched: 12. This CDR3 spans 19 amino acids. This CDR3 reads CASSAAPGLAEGAKNIQYF. The DNA for the CDR3 is TGTGCCAGCAGCGCCGCGCCGGGACTAGCGGAGGGAGCCAAAAACATTCAGTACTTC.

This chain uses TRBV2 with TRBJ2-2; D possibly corresponds to TRBD2 (5 bases). The CDR3 consists of 15 residues. V was clipped by 4 bases and J by 0 bases, with 9 bases between them. The germline V gene has CDR1 SNHLY and CDR2 FYNNEI. The CDR3 nucleotides are TGTGCCAGCAGTGGTGGACTTCCGAACACCGGGGAGCTGTTTTTT. As protein: CASSGGLPNTGELFF.

This sequence joins TRBV5-1 and TRBJ2-3, with 8 bases that match TRBD2. The V and J ends lost 4 bases and 3 bases, in that order; junction bases with no gene match: 10. Germline CDR1 is SGHRS and CDR2 is YFSETQ. The CDR3 loop spans 16 amino acids. The CDR3 loop reads CASSKDSGVTTDTQYF. The CDR3 nucleotides read TGCGCCAGCAGCAAGGATAGCGGGGTCACGACAGATACGCAGTATTTT.

The chain recombines TRBV4-2 with TRBJ2-5; 8 bases map to TRBD2. Germline V gene data show CDR1 as LGHNA and CDR2 as YNFKEQ. CDR3 size: 17 residues. Unmatched junction bases numbered 15, after V lost 5 bases and J lost 4 bases. The CDR3: CASSFDGGRTGGETQYF. In DNA form, the CDR3 reads TGTGCCAGCAGCTTCGACGGCGGGAGGACCGGGGGAGAGACCCAGTACTTC.